Below, 22 T cell receptor beta chains from the same sample are listed, as sequenced in a study of cytomegalovirus exposure and HLA in healthy donors. PCR involved 60 Vbeta and 13 Jbeta primers. Repertoires were generated with immunoSEQ multiplex PCR, while TCRdb's copy carries only in-frame clones and drops some. The sample contains approximately 200,000 clones, 65% to 80% of which appear only once. The specimen sequenced was PBMCs. The receptors here all came from a woman aged 25-40 years in good health and CMV-seropositive.

The gene calls are TRBV5-5 and TRBJ2-1; D not resolved. CDR1 and CDR2 (germline): SGHKS, YYEKEE (reference sequence). The CDR3 totals 15 residues. V was shortened by 0 bases and J by 9 bases, with 16 bases between the two germline ends. The CDR3 DNA is TGTGCCAGCAGCTTGGTGTACTCGCTACTGCTTGAGCAGTTCTTC. Translated: CASSLVYSLLLEQFF. Using reference TRBV5-5 and TRBJ2-1 for the parts outside the CDR3, the full variable domain is DAGVTQSPTHLIKTRGQQVTLRCSPISGHKSVSWYQQVLGQGPQFIFQYYEKEERGRGNFPDRFSARQFPNYSSELNVNALLLGDSALYLCASSLVYSLLLEQFFGPGTRLTVL.

This chain uses TRBV6-5 with TRBJ2-7, with TRBD1 as a possible D gene (5 bases). Trimming stripped 6 bases from V and 2 bases from J, with 11 bases between. Germline CDR1 is MNHEY and CDR2 is SVGAGI. The length of the CDR3 is 13 residues. This CDR3 reads CASSPQGPYEQYF. Here the CDR3 DNA reads TGTGCCAGCAGCCCTCAGGGTCCCTACGAGCAGTACTTC.

The chain combines TRBV5-1 with TRBJ1-5, with D unclear. The CDR3 loop spans 15 amino acids. V was trimmed by 0 bases and J by 4 bases, leaving 11 bases between them. Germline V gene sequence: CDR1 SGHRS, CDR2 YFSETQ. The CDR3 spells CASSLVPGINQPQHF. CDR3 DNA: TGCGCCAGCAGCTTGGTCCCGGGGATAAATCAGCCCCAGCATTTT.

V gene TRBV7-6 combines with J gene TRBJ2-5; TRBD2 matches 11 bases. The CDR3 is 18 residues long. The germline CDR1 and CDR2 sequences are SGHVS and FNYEAQ. J lost 5 bases, V lost 3 bases, and 14 bases had no gene match. CDR3: CASSFGPLAGGPDETQYF. The CDR3 nucleotides read TGTGCCAGCAGCTTTGGCCCGCTAGCGGGGGGCCCAGATGAGACCCAGTACTTC.

V and J are TRBV2 and TRBJ1-1; 7 bases are shared with TRBD1. Trimming cost V 5 bases and J 3 bases; bases outside gene matches: 6. The germline V gene encodes CDR1 SNHLY and CDR2 FYNNEI. CDR3 length equals 14 residues. Here the CDR3 reads CASSRQGADTEAFF. The DNA for the CDR3 is TGTGCCAGCAGTAGACAGGGAGCGGACACTGAAGCTTTCTTT. The whole variable domain, filled in from reference TRBV2 and TRBJ1-1, reads EPEVTQTPSHQVTQMGQEVILRCVPISNHLYFYWYRQILGQKVEFLVSFYNNEISEKSEIFDDQFSVERPDGSNFTLKIRSTKLEDSAMYFCASSRQGADTEAFFGQGTRLTVV.

The CDR3 here is CASSLQTGSTGELFF. The CDR3 DNA reads TGTGCCAGCAGCTTACAGACAGGGAGCACCGGGGAGCTGTTTTTT. This chain uses TRBV7-2 with TRBJ2-2; 7 positions agree with TRBD1. CDR3 length: 15 residues. The germline gives CDR1 SGHTA, CDR2 FQGNSA. The junction had 4 bases not matched to a gene; V was cut back by 2 bases and J by 4 bases.

The chain carries TRBV7-9 and TRBJ2-5, with TRBD1 matching 9 bases. With V trimmed by 5 bases and J by 5 bases, 6 bases remained unmatched. The CDR3 totals 14 residues. Looked up from germline, CDR1 is SEHNR and CDR2 is FQNEAQ (reference sequence). The CDR3 loop is CASSHRDREETQYF. In DNA form, the CDR3 reads TGTGCCAGCAGCCACCGGGACAGGGAGGAGACCCAGTACTTC.

The chain links TRBV10-1 to TRBJ2-2; 11 bases agree with TRBD2. Trimming removed 0 bases from V and 6 bases from J; junction bases left unmatched: 6. This CDR3 is 17 amino acids long. The V gene's germline CDR1 is WNHNN and CDR2 SYGVQD (reference sequence). CDR3 amino acids: CASSESSGGASAGELFF. The DNA for the CDR3 is TGCGCCAGCAGTGAGTCTAGCGGGGGGGCAAGTGCCGGGGAGCTGTTTTTT.

The chain couples TRBV9 to TRBJ2-7, with unresolved D. CDR1 SGDLS and CDR2 YYNGEE come from the germline V gene. Trimming took off 0 bases at V and 4 bases at J, with 14 bases between the two ends. CDR3 length equals 15 residues. The CDR3 here is CASSVGVEARYEQYF. CDR3 DNA sequence: TGTGCCAGCAGCGTAGGAGTCGAGGCTAGGTACGAGCAGTACTTC.

The rearrangement joins TRBV7-9 to TRBJ2-5; 12 nucleotides agree with TRBD2. The CDR3 is made up of 15 amino acids. CDR1 is SEHNR and CDR2 is FQNEAQ in the germline V gene (reference sequence). Unmatched junction bases numbered 9, after V lost 6 bases and J lost 7 bases. The DNA for the CDR3 is TGTGCCAGCAGTCCTAGCGGGGGGGATTTTGGGACCCAGTACTTC. Protein: CASSPSGGDFGTQYF.

A word on this clone: This same CDR3 is encoded by further DNA sequences in the sample. As DNA, the CDR3 is TGTGCCAGCTCACCCCTCCAAGGAGGGGAAGCTTTCTTT. Its protein is CASSPLQGGEAFF. The rearrangement uses TRBV18 and TRBJ1-1; unclear D gene. Germline CDR1 KGHSH, CDR2 LQKENI. The CDR3 has 13 amino acids. Trimming pared 3 bases from V and 8 bases from J, leaving 13 bases between.

CDR3 nucleotide sequence: TGTGCCAGCAGCTTTCTCTTAGACAGGGGGCGAAGAGGGGCCAACGTCCTGACTTTC. Its translation: CASSFLLDRGRRGANVLTF. The J gene is TRBJ2-6, the V gene TRBV7-9, with TRBD1 identical over 10 bases. This CDR3 spans 19 amino acids. Losses at the gene ends were 3 bases for V and 4 bases for J; bases not matched to a gene: 12. Looked up from germline, CDR1 is SEHNR and CDR2 is FQNEAQ (reference sequence).

The J gene is TRBJ1-5, the V gene TRBV6-1; perhaps TRBD1 as D (6 bases). Trimming pared 1 base from V and 6 bases from J, leaving 10 bases between. Germline loops: CDR1 MNHNS, CDR2 SASEGT. The CDR3 contains 14 residues. CDR3 nucleotides: TGTGCCAGCAGTGAAGACAGGGTAGGTCAGCCCCAGCATTTT. It specifies CASSEDRVGQPQHF.

The rearrangement joins TRBV19 to TRBJ2-4, with 10 bases that match TRBD1. The CDR3 totals 19 residues. V was clipped by 4 bases and J by 0 bases; unmatched bases: 12. Looked up from germline, CDR1 is LNHDA and CDR2 is SQIVND (reference sequence). The CDR3 loop reads CASSTPGQGHLLAKNIQYF. The CDR3 coding sequence is TGTGCCAGTAGTACCCCGGGACAGGGGCACCTCCTAGCCAAAAACATTCAGTACTTC.

This chain's CDR3 is CASSERDRFETQYF. As DNA, the CDR3 is TGTGCCAGCAGTGAAAGGGACAGGTTTGAGACCCAGTACTTC. This chain uses TRBV6-1 with TRBJ2-5; the match to TRBD1 covers 8 bases. Germline V gives CDR1 MNHNS, CDR2 SASEGT. The CDR3 covers 14 residues. After removal of 2 bases from V and 5 bases from J, the junction contained 4 bases not matched to a gene.

DNA of the CDR3: TGCAGCGTTGAGGGGACAGGGTCCAACTCCTACGAGCAGTACTTC. It encodes CSVEGTGSNSYEQYF. This sequence joins TRBV29-1 and TRBJ2-7, with 9 bases identical to TRBD1. Germline V gives CDR1 SQVTM, CDR2 ANQGSEA. V was pared by 3 bases and J by 0 bases, with 6 bases of the junction left unmatched. The CDR3 loop spans 15 amino acids.

The rearrangement links TRBV2 to TRBJ2-2, with 9 bases that match TRBD1. Germline assignment: CDR1 SNHLY and CDR2 FYNNEI. The CDR3 spans 16 residues. V trimming: 0 bases; J trimming: 5 bases; junction bases outside the gene matches: 4. The CDR3: CASSEAGTGRTGELFF. Here the CDR3 DNA reads TGTGCCAGCAGTGAAGCTGGGACAGGGCGGACCGGGGAGCTGTTTTTT.

The CDR3 loop reads CASSLIAGNSYNEQFF. The CDR3 nucleotides read TGTGCCAGCAGCCTGATAGCGGGGAACTCCTACAATGAGCAGTTCTTC. This chain uses TRBV11-2 with TRBJ2-1; 8 bases agree with TRBD2. This CDR3 has 16 amino acids. Germline CDR1 SGHAT, CDR2 FQNNGV. The junction had 6 bases not matched to a gene; V was cut back by 5 bases and J by 0 bases.

The gene calls are TRBV7-9 and TRBJ1-1, with TRBD1 matching over 9 bases. Germline V lookup: CDR1 SEHNR, CDR2 FQNEAQ (reference sequence). This CDR3 has 12 residues. With 4 bases clipped from V and 7 bases from J, the junction kept 1 base outside the gene matches. The CDR3 nucleotides read TGTGCCAGCAGCTGGGACAGGGATGAAGCTTTCTTT. Amino acids: CASSWDRDEAFF.

In this sample, this clone turned up a few times. The chain has TRBV5-1 and TRBJ1-2, with D perhaps matching TRBD1 (5 bases). Germline CDR1 SGHRS, CDR2 YFSETQ. Trimming took 0 bases from V and 6 from J, leaving 12 bases between them. The CDR3 totals 14 residues. The CDR3 sequence is CASSLEVAGHGYTF. The CDR3 DNA reads as TGCGCCAGCAGCTTGGAGGTGGCAGGGCATGGCTACACCTTC. The complete variable domain, with remaining parts taken from reference TRBV5-1 and TRBJ1-2, reads KAGVTQTPRYLIKTRGQQVTLSCSPISGHRSVSWYQQTPGQGLQFLFEYFSETQRNKGNFPGRFSGRQFSNSRSEMNVSTLELGDSALYLCASSLEVAGHGYTFGSGTRLTVV.

V and J are TRBV4-2 and TRBJ2-1; 7 nucleotides align to TRBD2. This CDR3 is built from 16 residues. Germline loops: CDR1 LGHNA, CDR2 YNFKEQ. Trimming at V came to 2 bases and at J to 6 bases, leaving 10 bases not matched to a gene. CDR3 in amino acids: CASSQSLEGGFNEQFF. CDR3 coding DNA: TGTGCCAGCAGCCAATCCCTCGAGGGAGGGTTCAATGAGCAGTTCTTC.

The chain uses TRBV27 and TRBJ1-2; 7 bases line up with TRBD1. CDR3 size: 14 residues. Germline-derived CDR1 and CDR2 are MNHEY and SMNVEV (reference sequence). V lost 3 bases to trimming and J lost 8 bases; unmatched junction nucleotides: 9. The chain's CDR3 is CASSLLGQGGGYTF. The DNA of the CDR3 is TGTGCCAGCAGTTTGTTGGGGCAGGGGGGCGGCTACACCTTC.